The 9 T cell receptor beta chains presented below share a single source sample, sequenced in a study of OX40 agonist ivuxolimab in advanced cancers. Profiling relied on immunoSEQ multiplex PCR, and the TCRdb table lists in-frame clones only, not all of them. In the table there are around 66,000 clones, approximately 81% of which are singletons. Material: CD4+ or CD8+ T cells sorted from blood, obtained in a trial of the OX40 agonist ivuxolimab. All receptors come from an adult with an advanced solid tumor such as melanoma, head and neck, liver or kidney cancer.

The rearrangement links TRBV7-2 to TRBJ2-1; tentatively, D is TRBD1 (5 bases). The V gene's germline CDR1 is SGHTA and CDR2 FQGNSA. V was trimmed by 3 bases and J by 2 bases, leaving 11 bases between them. The CDR3 spans 15 residues. In nucleotides, the CDR3 is TGTGCCAGCAGCTTGGGCAGGGCCCCCTACAATGAGCAGTTCTTC. Translating gives CASSLGRAPYNEQFF.

The genes are TRBV18 and TRBJ2-7; 9 bases fit TRBD1. Trimming at V came to 5 bases and at J to 2 bases, leaving 7 bases not matched to a gene. Germline lookup yields CDR1 KGHSH and CDR2 LQKENI. The CDR3 extends over 15 amino acids. The CDR3 DNA reads TGTGCCAGCTCATCTCGGACAGGGGCAACCTACGAGCAGTACTTC. Its protein product is CASSSRTGATYEQYF.

Turning to this clone: The sample carries other DNA sequences with the same CDR3. The rearrangement uses TRBV27 and TRBJ1-1, with D uncertain. Trimming took off 0 bases at V and 5 bases at J, with 7 bases between the two ends. The CDR3 is 13 amino acids. Per the germline V gene, CDR1 is MNHEY and CDR2 is SMNVEV (reference sequence). The DNA of the CDR3 is TGTGCCAGCAGTTTATCGAGAGAAACTGAAGCTTTCTTT. This sequence encodes CASSLSRETEAFF.

The rearrangement joins TRBV28 to TRBJ2-1, with TRBD1 matching 7 bases. The junction had 13 bases not matched to a gene; V was cut back by 8 bases and J by 9 bases. This CDR3 comprises 14 residues. CDR1 is MDHEN and CDR2 is SYDVKM in the germline V gene. CDR3 sequence (DNA): TGTGCCAGCGGACGATTTAGGGGGCAGGGTGAGCAGTTCTTC. This translates into CASGRFRGQGEQFF.

V usage is TRBV28 and J usage is TRBJ2-6; 9 nucleotides match TRBD1. CDR3 length equals 13 residues. J gave up 11 bases and V 6 bases, and 5 bases lay outside the gene matches. The germline V gene encodes CDR1 MDHEN and CDR2 SYDVKM. The chain's CDR3 is CASRITGGDVLTF. In DNA form, the CDR3 reads TGTGCCAGCAGGATTACAGGGGGCGACGTCCTGACTTTC.

The chain couples TRBV7-9 to TRBJ1-6; the D gene is possibly TRBD1 (5 bases). Germline loops: CDR1 SEHNR, CDR2 FQNEAQ (reference sequence). This CDR3 contains 12 residues. Trimming left V 0 bases short and J 14 bases short, with 8 bases between. CDR3 protein: CASSLAGETLHF. The CDR3 bases are TGTGCCAGCAGCTTAGCAGGGGAGACCCTCCACTTT.

The chain is built from TRBV6-1 and TRBJ2-6; D uncertain. The germline gives CDR1 MNHNS, CDR2 SASEGT. The CDR3 extends over 16 amino acids. The V and J ends lost 2 bases and 0 bases respectively, with 8 bases between them. The CDR3 region is CASSERGVSGANVLTF. The CDR3 region has the DNA TGTGCCAGCAGTGAACGTGGGGTCTCTGGGGCCAACGTCCTGACTTTC.

The CDR3 spells CASSLRPGAGSGYTF. CDR3 coding DNA: TGTGCCAGCAGCTTACGTCCCGGGGCGGGTTCGGGCTACACCTTC. This chain links TRBV7-3 with TRBJ1-2; a weak D match, TRBD1 (5 bases). This CDR3 has 15 amino acids. Germline V CDR1 and CDR2: SGHTA, FQGTGA. V lost 2 bases, J lost 8 bases, and 18 bases lay in between.

This chain uses TRBV6-6 with TRBJ1-3; possible D gene TRBD1, 5 bases. From germline, CDR1 is MNHNY and CDR2 SVGAGI (reference sequence). Trimming took off 2 bases at V and 2 bases at J, with 10 bases between the two ends. The CDR3 spans 15 residues. CDR3: CASSYLLQAGNTIYF. CDR3 nucleotides: TGTGCCAGCAGTTACCTCTTACAGGCTGGAAACACCATATATTTT.